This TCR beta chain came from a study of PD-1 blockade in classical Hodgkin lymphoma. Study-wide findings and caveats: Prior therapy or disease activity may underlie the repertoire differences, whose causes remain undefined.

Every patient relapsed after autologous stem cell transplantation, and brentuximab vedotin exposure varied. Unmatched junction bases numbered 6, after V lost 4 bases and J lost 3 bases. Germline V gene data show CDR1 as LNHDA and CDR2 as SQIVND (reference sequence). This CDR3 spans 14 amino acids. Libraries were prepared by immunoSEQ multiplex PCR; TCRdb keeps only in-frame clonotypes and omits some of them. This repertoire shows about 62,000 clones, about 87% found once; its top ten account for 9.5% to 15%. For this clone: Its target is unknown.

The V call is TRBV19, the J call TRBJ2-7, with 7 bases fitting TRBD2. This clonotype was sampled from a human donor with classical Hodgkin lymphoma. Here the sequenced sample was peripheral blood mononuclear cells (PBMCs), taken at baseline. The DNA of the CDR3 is TGTGCCAGTAGTAGCGGACGGGGGGTCTACGAGCAGTACTTC. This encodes CASSSGRGVYEQYF.